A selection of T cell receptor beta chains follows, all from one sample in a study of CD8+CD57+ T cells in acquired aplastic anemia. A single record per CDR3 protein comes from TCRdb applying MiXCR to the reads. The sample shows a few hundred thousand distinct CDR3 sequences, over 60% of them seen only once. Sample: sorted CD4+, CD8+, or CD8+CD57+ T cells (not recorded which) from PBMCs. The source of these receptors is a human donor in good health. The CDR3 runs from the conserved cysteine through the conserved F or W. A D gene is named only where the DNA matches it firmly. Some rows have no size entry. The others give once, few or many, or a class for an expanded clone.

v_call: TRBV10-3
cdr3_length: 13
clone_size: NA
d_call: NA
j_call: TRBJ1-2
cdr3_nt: TGTGCCAGCAGTGGTCAGGGAGACTATGGCTACACCTTC
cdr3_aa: CASSGQGDYGYTF

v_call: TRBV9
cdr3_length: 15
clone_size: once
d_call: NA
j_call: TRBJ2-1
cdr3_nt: TGTGCCAGCAGCGCCAGGGGTTTTGGGTACAATGAGCAGTTCTTC
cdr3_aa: CASSARGFGYNEQFF

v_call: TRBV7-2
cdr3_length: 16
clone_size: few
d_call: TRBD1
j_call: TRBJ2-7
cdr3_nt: TGTGCCAGCAGCTTAGAGCTAAGACAGGGGGCAGGGGAGCAGTACTTC
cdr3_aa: CASSLELRQGAGEQYF

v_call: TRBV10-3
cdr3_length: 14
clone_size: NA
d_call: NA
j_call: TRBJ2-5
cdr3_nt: TGTGCCATCAGGGACGGGGGTAGCGCAGAGACCCAGTACTTC
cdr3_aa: CAIRDGGSAETQYF

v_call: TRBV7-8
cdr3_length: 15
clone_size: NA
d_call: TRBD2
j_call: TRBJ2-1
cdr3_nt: TGTGCCAGCAGCTGGGGACTAGCGGGAGAGGCTAAGTCGTTCTTC
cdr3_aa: CASSWGLAGEAKSFF

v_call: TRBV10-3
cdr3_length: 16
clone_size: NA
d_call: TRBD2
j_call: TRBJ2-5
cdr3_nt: TGTGCCATCAGTAAAGGGACTAGCGGGGTGCAAGAGACCCAGTACTTC
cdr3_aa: CAISKGTSGVQETQYF

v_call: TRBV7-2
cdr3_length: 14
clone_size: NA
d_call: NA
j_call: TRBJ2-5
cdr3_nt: TGTGCCAGCAGCTCAACGCCAGCCCAAGAGACCCAGTACTTC
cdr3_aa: CASSSTPAQETQYF

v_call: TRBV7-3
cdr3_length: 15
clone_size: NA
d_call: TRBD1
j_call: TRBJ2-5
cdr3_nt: TGTGCCAGCAGCCAGGGACAGGGCAGCTTGGAGACCCAGTACTTC
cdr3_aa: CASSQGQGSLETQYF

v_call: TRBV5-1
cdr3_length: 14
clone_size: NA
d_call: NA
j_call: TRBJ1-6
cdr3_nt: TGCGCCAGCACCACCGGGGAGGAATACTCACCCCTCCACTTT
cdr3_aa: CASTTGEEYSPLHF

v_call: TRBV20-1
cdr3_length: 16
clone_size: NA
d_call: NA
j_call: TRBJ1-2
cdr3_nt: TGCAGTGCTAGGGGGGATGCAGGGTCTGCTAACTATGGCTACACCTTC
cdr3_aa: CSARGDAGSANYGYTF

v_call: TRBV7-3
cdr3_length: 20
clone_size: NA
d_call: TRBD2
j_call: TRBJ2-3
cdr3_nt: TGTGCCAGCAGCGCCGCCGGGACTAGCGGGAGCCTAACTGAGGCAGATACGCAGTATTTT
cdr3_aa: CASSAAGTSGSLTEADTQYF

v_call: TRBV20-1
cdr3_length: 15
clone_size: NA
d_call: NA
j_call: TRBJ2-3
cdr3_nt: TGCAGTGCCAGGAGGGGGGACTGGTATGCAGATACGCAGTATTTT
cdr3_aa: CSARRGDWYADTQYF

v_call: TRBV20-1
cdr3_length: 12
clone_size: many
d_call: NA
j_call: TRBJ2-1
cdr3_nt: TGCAGTGCGGTTAGTGGCGGGATCTGGCAGTTCTTC
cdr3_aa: CSAVSGGIWQFF

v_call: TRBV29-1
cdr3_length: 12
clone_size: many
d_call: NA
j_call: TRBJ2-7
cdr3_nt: TGCAGCGTTGGCCCTAGTTCCTACGAGCAGTACTTC
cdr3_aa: CSVGPSSYEQYF

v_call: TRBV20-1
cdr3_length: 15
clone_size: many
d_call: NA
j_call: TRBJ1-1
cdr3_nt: TGCAGTGCTAGGGCAGTCAGGGCCCCGAACACTGAAGCTTTCTTT
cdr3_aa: CSARAVRAPNTEAFF

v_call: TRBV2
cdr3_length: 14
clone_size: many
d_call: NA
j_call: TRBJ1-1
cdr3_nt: TGTGCCAGCAGTGAGGGGGGGTGGAGAACTGAAGCTTTCTTT
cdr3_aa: CASSEGGWRTEAFF

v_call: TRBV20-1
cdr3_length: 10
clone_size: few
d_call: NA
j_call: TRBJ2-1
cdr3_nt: TGCAGTGCTAGGATGGCGGGGGCGCTCTTC
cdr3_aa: CSARMAGALF

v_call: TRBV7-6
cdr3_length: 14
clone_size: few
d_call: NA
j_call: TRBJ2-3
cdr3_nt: TGTGCCAGCAGCTTAGCGGGGACGGTATATACGCAGTATTTT
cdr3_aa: CASSLAGTVYTQYF

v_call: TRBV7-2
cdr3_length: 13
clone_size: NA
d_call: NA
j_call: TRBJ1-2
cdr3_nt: TGTGCCAGCAGCCCGACAGAGGGTTATGGCTACACCTTC
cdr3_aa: CASSPTEGYGYTF

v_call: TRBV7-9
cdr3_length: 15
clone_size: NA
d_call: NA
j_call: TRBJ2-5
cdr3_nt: TGTGCCAGCAGCTCAGATCAGGAAATACAAGAGACCCAGTACTTC
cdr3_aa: CASSSDQEIQETQYF

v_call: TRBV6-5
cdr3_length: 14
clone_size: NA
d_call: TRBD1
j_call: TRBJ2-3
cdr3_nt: TGTGCCAGCAGGAGACAGGGTAGCACAGATACGCAGTATTTT
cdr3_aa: CASRRQGSTDTQYF

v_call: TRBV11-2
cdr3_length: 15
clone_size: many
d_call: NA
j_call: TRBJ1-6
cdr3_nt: TGTGCCAGCAGCTTAGGTTCCCTTAATAATTCACCCCTCCACTTT
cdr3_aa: CASSLGSLNNSPLHF

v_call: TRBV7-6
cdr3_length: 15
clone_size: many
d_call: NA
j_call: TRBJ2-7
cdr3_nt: TGTGCCAGCAGCCTCGACGGGACGGGCGATTACGAGCAGTACTTC
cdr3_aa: CASSLDGTGDYEQYF

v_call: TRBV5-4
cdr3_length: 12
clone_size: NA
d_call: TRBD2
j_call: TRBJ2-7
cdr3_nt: TGTGCCAGCAGCTGGGGGGGCTACGAGCAGTACTTC
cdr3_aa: CASSWGGYEQYF

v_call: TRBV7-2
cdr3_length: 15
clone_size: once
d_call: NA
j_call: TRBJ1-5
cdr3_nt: TGTGCCAGCAGCCAAGCGGGCACAAGCAATCAGCCCCAGCATTTT
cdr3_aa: CASSQAGTSNQPQHF

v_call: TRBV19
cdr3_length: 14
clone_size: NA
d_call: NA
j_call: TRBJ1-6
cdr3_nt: TGTGCCAGTAGTATTGGGGAATGGAGGTCACCCCTCCACTTT
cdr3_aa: CASSIGEWRSPLHF

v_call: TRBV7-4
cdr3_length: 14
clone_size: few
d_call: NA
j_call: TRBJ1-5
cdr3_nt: TGTGCCAGCAGCTTAATAGGGGGGAAGTGGCCCCAGCATTTT
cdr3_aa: CASSLIGGKWPQHF

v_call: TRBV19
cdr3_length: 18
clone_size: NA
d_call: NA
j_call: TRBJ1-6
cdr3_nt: TGTGCCAGTAGTCCGGGGTCGGGGGCGAGCTCCTATAATTCACCCCTCCACTTT
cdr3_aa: CASSPGSGASSYNSPLHF

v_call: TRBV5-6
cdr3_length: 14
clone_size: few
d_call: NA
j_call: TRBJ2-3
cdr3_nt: TGTGCCAGCAGCCCCGTTGGGTCCACAGATACGCAGTATTTT
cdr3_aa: CASSPVGSTDTQYF

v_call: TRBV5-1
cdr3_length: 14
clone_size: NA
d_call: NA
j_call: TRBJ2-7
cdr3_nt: TGCGCCAGCAGACGACATGGGGGTAGCTACGAGCAGTACTTC
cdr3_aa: CASRRHGGSYEQYF

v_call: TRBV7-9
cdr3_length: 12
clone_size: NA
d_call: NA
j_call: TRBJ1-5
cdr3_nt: TGTGCCAGCAGCTTGATGTCGCAGCCCCAGCATTTT
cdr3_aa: CASSLMSQPQHF

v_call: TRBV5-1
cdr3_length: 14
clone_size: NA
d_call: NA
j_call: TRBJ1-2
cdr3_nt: TGCGCCAGCAGCTTGCAGACAGAGACCTATGGCTACACCTTC
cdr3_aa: CASSLQTETYGYTF

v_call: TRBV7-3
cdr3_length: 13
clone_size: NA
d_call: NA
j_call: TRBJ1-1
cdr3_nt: TGTGCCAGCAGCACGACAGGAGCCACTGAAGCTTTCTTT
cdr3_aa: CASSTTGATEAFF

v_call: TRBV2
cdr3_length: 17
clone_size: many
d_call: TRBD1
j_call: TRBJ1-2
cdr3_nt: TGTGCCAGGGAGGGACAGGGGGCCGGCGGCGTTATCTATGGCTACACCTTC
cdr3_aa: CAREGQGAGGVIYGYTF

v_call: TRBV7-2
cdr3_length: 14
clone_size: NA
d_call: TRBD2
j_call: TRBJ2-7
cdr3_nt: TGTGCCAGCAGCTTCGTGGGAGGGCCTTACGAGCAGTACTTC
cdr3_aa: CASSFVGGPYEQYF

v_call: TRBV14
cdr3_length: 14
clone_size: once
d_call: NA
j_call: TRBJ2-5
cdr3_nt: TGTGCCAGCAGGCCGGACGGAGTCCAAGAGACCCAGTACTTC
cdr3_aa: CASRPDGVQETQYF

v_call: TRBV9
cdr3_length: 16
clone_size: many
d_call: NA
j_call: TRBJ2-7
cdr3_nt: TGTGCCAGCAGCCCCCGCCCTGAGCGTTACTCCTACGAGCAGTACTTC
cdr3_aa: CASSPRPERYSYEQYF

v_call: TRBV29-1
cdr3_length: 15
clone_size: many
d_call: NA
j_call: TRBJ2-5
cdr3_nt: TGCAGCGTTGAACCGGGAGCAGAGTACCAAGAGACCCAGTACTTC
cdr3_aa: CSVEPGAEYQETQYF

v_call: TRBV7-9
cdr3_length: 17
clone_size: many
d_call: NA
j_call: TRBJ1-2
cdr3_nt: TGTGCCAGCAGCTCCAATACCGTACAGGGAGGGAACTATGGCTACACCTTC
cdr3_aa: CASSSNTVQGGNYGYTF

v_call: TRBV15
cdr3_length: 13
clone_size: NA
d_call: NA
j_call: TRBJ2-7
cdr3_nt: TGTGCCACCAGCAGAGATTCGGGGGACAAGCAGTACTTC
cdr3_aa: CATSRDSGDKQYF

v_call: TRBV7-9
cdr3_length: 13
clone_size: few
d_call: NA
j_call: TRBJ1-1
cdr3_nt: TGTGCCAGCAGCTCCCGCCAGAACACTGAAGCTTTCTTT
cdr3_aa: CASSSRQNTEAFF

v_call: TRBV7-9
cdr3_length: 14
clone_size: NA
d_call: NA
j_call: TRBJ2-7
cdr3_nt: TGTGCCAGCAGCTTAGCTGCAGACTCCTACGAGCAGTACTTC
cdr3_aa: CASSLAADSYEQYF

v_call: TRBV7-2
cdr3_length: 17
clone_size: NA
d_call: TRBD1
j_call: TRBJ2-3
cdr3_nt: TGTGCCAGCAGCTTAGCGGGGGGACAGGGGAACACAGATACGCAGTATTTT
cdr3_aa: CASSLAGGQGNTDTQYF

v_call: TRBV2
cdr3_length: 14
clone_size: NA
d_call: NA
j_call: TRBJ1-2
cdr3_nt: TGTGCCAGCAGTGAGTGGAGGGAACGCTATGGCTACACCTTC
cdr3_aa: CASSEWRERYGYTF

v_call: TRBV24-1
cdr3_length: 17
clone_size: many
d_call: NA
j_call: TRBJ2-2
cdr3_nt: TGTGCCACCGGCGGCCTTCGTCAGGGGATGGGCACCGGGGAGCTGTTTTTT
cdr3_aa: CATGGLRQGMGTGELFF

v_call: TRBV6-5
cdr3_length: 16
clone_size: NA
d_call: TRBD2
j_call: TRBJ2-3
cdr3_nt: TGTGCCAGCAGCCGCTTAACTAGCGGAGGCACAGATACGCAGTATTTT
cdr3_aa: CASSRLTSGGTDTQYF

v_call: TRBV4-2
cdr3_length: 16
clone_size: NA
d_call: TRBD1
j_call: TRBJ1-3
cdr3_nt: TGTGCCAGCAGCCAAGGAACGACAGGGGATGGAAACAACATATATTTT
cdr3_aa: CASSQGTTGDGNNIYF

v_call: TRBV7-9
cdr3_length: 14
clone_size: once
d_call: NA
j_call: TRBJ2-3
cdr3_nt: TGTGCCAGCACCAAACAGGGTGTAGAGGATACGCAGTATTTT
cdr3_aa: CASTKQGVEDTQYF

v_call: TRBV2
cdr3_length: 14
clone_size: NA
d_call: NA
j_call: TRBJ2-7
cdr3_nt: TGTGCCATCAGACAGAGGGACACCCCCTACGAGCAGTACTTC
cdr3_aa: CAIRQRDTPYEQYF

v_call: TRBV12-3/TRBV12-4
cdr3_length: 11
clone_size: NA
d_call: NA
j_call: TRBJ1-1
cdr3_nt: TGTGCCGGCAGTTTGGTAGGGGATGCTTTCTTT
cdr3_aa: CAGSLVGDAFF

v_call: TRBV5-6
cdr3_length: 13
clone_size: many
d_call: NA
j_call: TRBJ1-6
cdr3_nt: TGTGCCAGCACCAACTCCTATAATTCACCCCTCCACTTT
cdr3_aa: CASTNSYNSPLHF

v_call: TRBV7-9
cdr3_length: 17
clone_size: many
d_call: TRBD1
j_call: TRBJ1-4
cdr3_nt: TGTGCCAGCAGCGCCCGACAGGGAGGTCGAGCTAATGAAAAACTGTTTTTT
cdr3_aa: CASSARQGGRANEKLFF

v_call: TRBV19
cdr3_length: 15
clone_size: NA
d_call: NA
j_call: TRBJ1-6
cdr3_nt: TGTGCCAGTAACTCGGAAAGAGGATGGAATTCACCCCTCCACTTT
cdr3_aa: CASNSERGWNSPLHF

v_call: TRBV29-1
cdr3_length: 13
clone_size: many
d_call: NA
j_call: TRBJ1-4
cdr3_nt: TGCAGCGTCTATCGGGACGATAATGAAAAACTGTTTTTT
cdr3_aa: CSVYRDDNEKLFF

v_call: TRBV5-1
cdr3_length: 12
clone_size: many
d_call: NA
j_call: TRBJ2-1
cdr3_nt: TGCGCCAGCAGCCTCATTGAGGATGAGCAGTTCTTC
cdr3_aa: CASSLIEDEQFF